This entry describes one T cell receptor beta chain. The sample holds a few counts of this clonotype. Its antigen remains unidentified. There are no base qualities to consult, and no much larger clone falls within one base. This record comes from a study of T cells in Graves' hyperthyroidism and ophthalmopathy (dated by TCRdb to 2018 to 2020). Turning to the overall study: Peripheral blood was sampled at the time of initial diagnosis, prior to any treatment. To identify TCR V-J signatures that set the groups apart, the researchers used a discovery cohort of 100 or so patients, made up of 43 with Graves' ophthalmopathy and around 58 with stable Graves' hyperthyroidism. An independent validation cohort of around 19 hyperthyroidism patients and about 16 patients who later progressed to ophthalmopathy tested prospective prediction of ophthalmopathy. The 95 to 100 discovery patients were randomly divided into training and test sets at a 7:3 ratio. Thyroid tissue and blood T-cell repertoires from over 5 Graves' hyperthyroidism patients were also compared in the study. After sampling, hyperthyroidism patients received methimazole starting at 30 mg daily, and ophthalmopathy patients received high-dose intravenous methylprednisolone. The paper reports TCR Vbeta CDR3 sequencing of 140 or so peripheral blood samples: 43 ophthalmopathy, about 75 hyperthyroidism and roughly 17 progressor patients. The paper as a whole reports these results and caveats: Ophthalmopathy was separated from stable hyperthyroidism by a 13 V-J signature model, with about 88% sensitivity and about 81% specificity obtained in cross-validation and 80%/75% obtained in testing. Most expanded thyroid clonotypes (frequency above 0.001) were also detected in blood, a finding suggesting that blood repertoires may reflect thyroid immune responses. In validation, progression to ophthalmopathy was predicted by the model with almost 71% sensitivity and 72% to 85% specificity, a median of around 6.5 months before onset. No statistical method was used to fix the sample size in advance, and group allocation was not hidden from the investigators.

CDR1 and CDR2, looked up from the germline V gene, are SQVTM and ANQGSEA. V is pared back by 4 bases and J by 4 bases, with 19 bases lying between the germline termini. Spanning cysteine to phenylalanine, the CDR3 consists of 15 amino acids. Only the CDR3 DNA stays, 45 bases, in frame from base 1. Stable Graves' hyperthyroidism was defined as the absence of progression to ophthalmopathy over 18 months of follow-up. Hyperthyroidism patients were aged 18 to 65 years and newly diagnosed, with disease duration of less than 2 months. Any patient with an uncontrolled infection, another autoimmune disease, pregnancy or lactation was excluded. Clinical symptoms, serum thyroxine and TRAb, thyroid ultrasound, and orbital computed tomography formed the basis for the diagnoses. PBMCs were separated from roughly 10 ml of fresh peripheral blood using Ficoll-Paque density gradient centrifugation. Total RNA was extracted using Trizol reagent, and RNA quality was assessed on an Agilent 2100 Bioanalyzer.

The TCR beta CDR3 regions were amplified from RNA transcripts. For the first round of RT-PCR on the TCR CDR3, the HTBI primer set was used together with the Qiagen OneStep RT-PCR kit. A second multiplex PCR round built the libraries, followed by size selection and purification. Paired-end sequencing of the libraries was performed with 100 bp reads on an Illumina HiSeq2000. Turning to the authors' computational methods: Raw data were processed with SOAPnuke, discarding reads with adapters, uncalled bases, mean Phred below 15, or no exact constant-primer or identifier match. High-quality paired reads were merged with COPE v1.2.5, and unique nucleotide sequences were defined as clonotypes. MiTCR v1.1 was used to align clonotypes to the IMGT TRBV, TRBD and TRBJ reference segments. Only V-J combinations with frequency above 0.0001, covering about 99% of repertoires, were analysed. The TCS score was defined as F50 (clonal expansion) divided by E x V (chaos), with BLOSUM62-based TCRdist calculated between CDR3 peptides within each V-J. Welch's t-statistics and random forest reduced 450 to 600 V-J features to 13, which were used in a naive Bayes classifier (R e1071). TCRdb's own reprocessing of the public reads used fastp at Q25 and MiXCR and kept productive beta chains. Merged by CDR3 protein, the rows form single entries marked with the most common genes and DNA. TCRdb, not the authors, supplied the V and J calls. The sample table contains about 690,000 distinct CDR3 sequences; only one count was recorded for about 18% of them. The top ten hold 15% of the sample.

This chain is built from TRBV29-1 and TRBJ1-2, with the D gene not confidently named. The TCR comes from a man over 45 with Graves' hyperthyroidism. Sequenced input: blood. The CDR3 loop reads CSVAAGQQGSYGYTF. The DNA is as follows: TGCAGCGTTGCGGCCGGCCAGCAAGGTTCCTATGGCTACACCTTC.